A selection of T cell receptor beta chains follows, all from one sample in a study of a mutant IDH1 vaccine in newly diagnosed glioma. Libraries were prepared by immunoSEQ multiplex PCR; TCRdb keeps only in-frame clonotypes and omits some of them. This table has 90,000 to 95,000 clones, about four fifths appearing once. Source: PBMCs, taken from a glioma patient treated with radiotherapy, temozolomide or both. The receptors derive from a woman aged 45 to 65 with glioma. Each CDR3 is given without its conserved first and last residue. Where a row states a size, it is once, few, many or the class of an expanded clone; other rows omit it.

. | TRBJ2-7 | TRBV6-1 | ASNSVYEQY
. | TRBJ2-6 | TRBV19 | ASSKVWAGANVLT
. | TRBJ1-5 | TRBV4-1 | ASSQENDRGGPQPQH
. | TRBJ1-5 | TRBV28 | ASYRLGGGQPQH
. | TRBJ2-7 | TRBV27 | ASSPRGDAAWREQY
. | TRBJ2-5 | TRBV5-1 | ASSSQGSLETQY
. | TRBJ2-7 | TRBV5-4 | ASTRDRSYEQY
. | TRBJ2-7 | TRBV25-1 | ASSESTGAVSSYEQY
. | TRBJ2-7 | TRBV5-1 | ASSLVEGHEQY
. | TRBJ2-1 | TRBV4-2 | ASSQDEAGGVYNEQF
. | TRBJ1-1 | TRBV7-9 | AQQGGVDTEAF
. | TRBJ2-7 | TRBV7-2 | ASSRSSSGASYEQY
. | TRBJ1-4 | TRBV4-1 | ASSQPPPGREKLF
. | TRBJ2-2 | TRBV6-4 | ASSDSGDTGELF
. | TRBJ1-2 | TRBV5-4 | ASSALPGQGEYGYT
. | TRBJ2-7 | TRBV29-1 | SVVRPESSYEQY
. | TRBJ1-2 | TRBV27 | ASRRTGVDGYT
. | TRBJ2-7 | TRBV6-5 | ASSYTGQGNYEQY
once | TRBJ1-2 | TRBV5-4 | ASSLEVGVYT
. | TRBJ2-7 | TRBV5-1 | ASSVDSGGQQY
. | TRBJ2-7 | TRBV27 | ASSLSFVGQGIYEQY
. | TRBJ2-3 | TRBV29-1 | SGEGIRGSAIKTQY
. | TRBJ1-2 | TRBV5-6 | ASSRSGAPNYGYT
. | TRBJ2-1 | TRBV6-4 | ASRTSGGSYNEQF